Listed here are 14 T cell receptor beta chains from one sample, sequenced in a study of radiotherapy plus CTLA-4 blockade in lung cancer. The table came from immunoSEQ multiplex PCR; TCRdb's copy has only in-frame clones and leaves some out. Among 95,000 to 150,000 clones listed, more than 80% were seen once. Material: peripheral blood, obtained from a patient treated with radiotherapy plus ipilimumab. The receptors stem from a human donor with non-small cell lung cancer that progressed on radiotherapy plus ipilimumab.

The chain combines TRBV11-3 with TRBJ2-5; TRBD2 aligns across 10 bases. This CDR3 is 15 amino acids long. The V segment lost 5 bases and the J segment 6 bases; nucleotides outside the gene matches: 9. CDR1 is SGHNT and CDR2 is YENEEA in the germline V gene. The CDR3 loop reads CASSTSGRAIKTQYF. CDR3 nucleotide sequence: TGTGCCAGCAGCACCAGCGGGAGGGCCATTAAGACCCAGTACTTC. Filled out from reference TRBV11-3 and TRBJ2-5, the complete variable domain reads EAGVVQSPRYKIIEKKQPVAFWCNPISGHNTLYWYLQNLGQGPELLIRYENEEAVDDSQLPKDRFSAERLKGVDSTLKIQPAELGDSAVYLCASSTSGRAIKTQYFGPGTRLLVL.

The chain recombines TRBV7-3 with TRBJ2-1; D is unclear. CDR3 length equals 15 residues. The V end lost 1 base, the J end lost 2 bases, and 9 bases lay between the germline ends. CDR1 is SGHTA, CDR2 FQGTGA, per germline. The CDR3 DNA is TGTGCCAGCAGCTTAAGTCTAGGGACCTACAATGAGCAGTTCTTC. Its translation is CASSLSLGTYNEQFF. Complete variable domain (other parts from reference TRBV7-3 and TRBJ2-1): GAGVSQTPSNKVTEKGKYVELRCDPISGHTALYWYRQSLGQGPEFLIYFQGTGAADDSGLPNDRFFAVRPEGSVSTLKIQRTERGDSAVYLCASSLSLGTYNEQFFGPGTRLTVL.

This chain connects TRBV2 to TRBJ2-7; no reliable D call. There are 16 residues in the CDR3. The germline V gene encodes CDR1 SNHLY and CDR2 FYNNEI. V gave up 1 base and J gave up 7 bases, with 20 bases separating them. In DNA, the CDR3 is TGTGCCAGCAGTGAAGAGTCCCATGGTGGCCGCGTAGAGCAGTACTTC. The encoded protein is CASSEESHGGRVEQYF.

This clone was picked up one time. An end of the junction does not agree with germline; a read error may underlie this. The rearrangement links TRBV7-8 to TRBJ1-3; TRBD1 agrees at 7 bases. Germline V gene sequence: CDR1 SGHVS, CDR2 FQNEAQ. The CDR3 length is 16 residues. The CDR3: CASSLVVRGSGDTIYF. For the CDR3, the DNA is TGTGCCAGCAGCTTAGTCGTCAGGGGGAGTGGAGACACCATATATTTT. Combining the CDR3 with reference TRBV7-8 and TRBJ1-3 gives the whole variable domain GAGVSQSPRYKVAKRGQDVALRCDPISGHVSLFWYQQALGQGPEFLTYFQNEAQLDKSGLPSDRFFAERPEGSVSTLKIQRTQQEDSAVYLCASSLVVRGSGDTIYFGEGSWLTVV.

This clone was detected a few times. This sequence joins TRBV19 and TRBJ2-4; D is uncertain. Germline loops: CDR1 LNHDA, CDR2 SQIVND (reference sequence). The CDR3 contains 13 residues. Trimming cost V 7 bases and J 3 bases, with 10 bases left between them. CDR3 residues: CASTQSGKNIQYF. Written as DNA, the CDR3 is TGTGCCAGTACTCAGTCGGGCAAAAACATTCAGTACTTC.

V usage is TRBV5-1 and J usage is TRBJ1-4, with 8 bases fitting TRBD1. This CDR3 comprises 15 residues. Germline V lookup: CDR1 SGHRS, CDR2 YFSETQ. With 0 bases clipped from V and 4 bases from J, the junction kept 2 bases outside the gene matches. Written as DNA, the CDR3 is TGCGCCAGCAGCTTGGGGACAGGGAATAATGAAAAACTGTTTTTT. Its protein product is CASSLGTGNNEKLFF.

The sample holds a few counts of this clone. J is TRBJ1-5 and V is TRBV6-1; TRBD1 matches 8 bases. CDR1 MNHNS and CDR2 SASEGT come from the germline V gene. The CDR3 runs to 12 residues. V gave up 10 bases and J gave up 15 bases; unmatched junction bases: 14. CDR3 DNA sequence: TGTGCCACCGTCCGAAACCGGGACAGGTTGCATTTT. Amino acids: CATVRNRDRLHF.

The rearrangement links TRBV6-6 to TRBJ1-5; D uncertain. The CDR3 has 15 residues. Deletions cut 2 bases from V and 6 bases from J, with 14 bases between. Germline CDR1 and CDR2: MNHNY and SVGAGI (reference sequence). CDR3 amino acids: CASSYGSPPGQPQHF. CDR3 nucleotides: TGTGCCAGCAGTTACGGCTCCCCCCCTGGTCAGCCCCAGCATTTT.

V gene TRBV5-1 combines with J gene TRBJ2-1; 10 positions match TRBD2. The ends lost 5 bases at V and 4 bases at J; junction bases unmatched: 9. The CDR3 extends over 16 amino acids. Germline assignment: CDR1 SGHRS and CDR2 YFSETQ. CDR3 sequence (DNA): TGCGCCAGCAGACCCAGAACTAGCGGGACTTACAATGAGCAGTTCTTC. It is translated as CASRPRTSGTYNEQFF.

This clone was found a few times. The chain recombines TRBV25-1 with TRBJ1-3; no clear D gene. The germline V gene has CDR1 MGHDK and CDR2 SYGVNS. Trimming cost V 4 bases and J 4 bases, with 17 bases left between them. The CDR3 extends over 16 amino acids. The CDR3 DNA follows: TGTGCCAGCAGTGTGTCAACACCGGGCGAGGGAAACACCATATATTTT. Its translation: CASSVSTPGEGNTIYF.

CDR3 residues: CASSAAGTGGYNEQFF. CDR3 sequence (DNA): TGCGCCAGCAGTGCCGCCGGGACAGGGGGTTACAATGAGCAGTTCTTC. The chain has TRBV10-1 and TRBJ2-1; 11 bases line up with TRBD1. Germline CDR1 and CDR2: WNHNN and SYGVQD (reference sequence). The CDR3 consists of 16 residues. V was pared by 4 bases and J by 4 bases, with 6 bases of the junction left unmatched.

In regard to this clone: The same CDR3 also results from other DNA sequences found in this sample. CDR3 sequence (DNA): TGTGCCTGGAGCAACGAAAAACTGTTTTTT. It translates to CAWSNEKLFF. The chain is built from TRBV30 and TRBJ1-4; no clear D. Germline loops: CDR1 GTSNPN, CDR2 SVGIG (reference sequence). Trimming pared 3 bases from V and 8 bases from J, leaving 4 bases between. There are 10 residues in the CDR3. Looking up the rest from reference TRBV30 and TRBJ1-4 gives the full variable domain: SQTIHQWPATLVQPVGSPLSLECTVEGTSNPNLYWYRQAAGRGLQLLFYSVGIGQISSEVPQNLSASRPQDRQFILSSKKLLLSDSGFYLCAWSNEKLFFGSGTQLSVL.

V is TRBV2 and J is TRBJ2-3; a weak D match, TRBD2 (7 bases). Germline-derived CDR1 and CDR2 are SNHLY and FYNNEI. The CDR3 consists of 15 residues. V was pared by 10 bases and J by 4 bases, with 21 bases between. The CDR3: CATRGGGRGADTQYF. The CDR3 bases are TGTGCCACCCGGGGAGGGGGGAGAGGCGCAGATACGCAGTATTTT.

Concerning this clone: The conserved final phenylalanine or tryptophan is absent from the CDR3, which likely points to a read error. The rearrangement joins TRBV2 to TRBJ2-7, with TRBD2 identical over 13 bases. Trimming took 6 bases from V and 5 from J; bases not matched to a gene: 7. In germline, CDR1 is SNHLY, CDR2 FYNNEI. The CDR3 runs 15 residues. The CDR3 loop is CASSSLAGGRDEQYS. The CDR3 DNA sequence: TGTGCCAGCAGCTCACTAGCGGGAGGGCGGGACGAGCAGTACTCC.